The text below deals with one TCR beta chain. The sample is drawn from a study of blood T cell repertoires in COVID-19. CDR3 length equals 16 residues. The V end lost 0 bases, the J end lost 9 bases, and 18 bases lay between the germline ends. Germline V gene lookup returns CDR1 ENHRY and CDR2 SYGVKD. TCRdb's copy holds only in-frame clones and misses some; the assay was immunoSEQ multiplex PCR. The table includes about 340,000 clones, 83% detected once. The TCR was taken from a man aged 25-45 years with active or convalescent COVID-19. Sequenced material: peripheral blood. The chain carries TRBV10-3 and TRBJ1-5, with D maybe TRBD1 (5 bases). CDR3 loop: CAISESREAVGVPQHF. The CDR3 region has the DNA TGTGCCATCAGTGAGTCCAGGGAGGCGGTCGGGGTGCCCCAGCATTTT.